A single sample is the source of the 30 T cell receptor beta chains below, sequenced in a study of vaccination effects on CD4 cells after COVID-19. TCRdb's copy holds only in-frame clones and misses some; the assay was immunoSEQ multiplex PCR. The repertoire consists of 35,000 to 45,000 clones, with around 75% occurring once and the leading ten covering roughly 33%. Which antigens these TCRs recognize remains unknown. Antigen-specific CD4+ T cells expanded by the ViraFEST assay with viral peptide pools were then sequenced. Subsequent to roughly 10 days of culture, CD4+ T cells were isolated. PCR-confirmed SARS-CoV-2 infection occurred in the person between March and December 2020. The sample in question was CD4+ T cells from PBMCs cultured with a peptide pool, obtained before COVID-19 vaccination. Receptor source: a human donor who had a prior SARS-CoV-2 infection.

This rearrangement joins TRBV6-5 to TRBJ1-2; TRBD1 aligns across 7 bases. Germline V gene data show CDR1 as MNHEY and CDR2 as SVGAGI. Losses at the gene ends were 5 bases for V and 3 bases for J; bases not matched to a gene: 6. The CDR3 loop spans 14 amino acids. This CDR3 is CASSLTGEDYGYTF. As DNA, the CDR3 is TGTGCCAGCAGTCTAACAGGGGAAGACTATGGCTACACCTTC.

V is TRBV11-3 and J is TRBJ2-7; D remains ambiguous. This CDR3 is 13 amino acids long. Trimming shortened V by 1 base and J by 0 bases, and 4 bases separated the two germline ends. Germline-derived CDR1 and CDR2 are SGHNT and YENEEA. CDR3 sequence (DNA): TGTGCCAGCAGCTTAGGGTCCTCCTACGAGCAGTACTTC. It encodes CASSLGSSYEQYF.

The CDR3 is CASSAGTINTIYF. As DNA, the CDR3 is TGTGCCAGCAGCGCCGGGACGATAAACACCATATATTTT. The V gene is TRBV3-1 (or the pseudogene TRBV3-2), the J gene TRBJ1-3, with TRBD1 as a possible D gene (5 bases). V lost 5 bases and J 6 bases, leaving 11 bases between the germline ends. The CDR3 sequence is 13 residues long. Germline CDR1 LGHDT, CDR2 YNNKEL (reference sequence).

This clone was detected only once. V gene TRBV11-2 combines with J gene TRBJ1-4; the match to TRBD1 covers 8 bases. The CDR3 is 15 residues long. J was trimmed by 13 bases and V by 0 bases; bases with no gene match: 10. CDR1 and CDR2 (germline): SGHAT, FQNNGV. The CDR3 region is CASSLEPGGTGRLFF. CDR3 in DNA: TGTGCCAGCAGCTTAGAGCCAGGGGGCACCGGGCGACTGTTTTTT. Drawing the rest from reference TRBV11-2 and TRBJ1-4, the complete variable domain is EAGVAQSPRYKIIEKRQSVAFWCNPISGHATLYWYQQILGQGPKLLIQFQNNGVVDDSQLPKDRFSAERLKGVDSTLKIQPAKLEDSAVYLCASSLEPGGTGRLFFGSGTQLSVL.

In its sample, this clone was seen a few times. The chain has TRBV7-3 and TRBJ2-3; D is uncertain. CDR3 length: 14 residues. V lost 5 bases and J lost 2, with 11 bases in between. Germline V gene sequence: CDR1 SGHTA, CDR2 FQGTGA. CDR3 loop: CASSPGQTTDTQYF. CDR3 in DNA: TGTGCCAGCAGCCCTGGCCAAACCACAGATACGCAGTATTTT.

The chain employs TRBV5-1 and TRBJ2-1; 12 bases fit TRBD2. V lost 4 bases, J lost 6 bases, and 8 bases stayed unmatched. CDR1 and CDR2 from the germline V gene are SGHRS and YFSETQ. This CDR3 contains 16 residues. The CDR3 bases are TGCGCCAGCAGCCTCCCGACTAGCGGGGGAATCAATGAGCAGTTCTTC. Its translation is CASSLPTSGGINEQFF. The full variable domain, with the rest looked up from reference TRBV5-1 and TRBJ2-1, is KAGVTQTPRYLIKTRGQQVTLSCSPISGHRSVSWYQQTPGQGLQFLFEYFSETQRNKGNFPGRFSGRQFSNSRSEMNVSTLELGDSALYLCASSLPTSGGINEQFFGPGTRLTVL.

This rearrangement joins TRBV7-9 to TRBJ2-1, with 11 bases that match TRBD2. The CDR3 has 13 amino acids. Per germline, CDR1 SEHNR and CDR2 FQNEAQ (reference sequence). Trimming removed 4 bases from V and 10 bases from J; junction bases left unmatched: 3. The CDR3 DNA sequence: TGTGCCAGCAGCTATAGCGGGGGGGGAGAGCAGTTCTTC. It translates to CASSYSGGGEQFF.

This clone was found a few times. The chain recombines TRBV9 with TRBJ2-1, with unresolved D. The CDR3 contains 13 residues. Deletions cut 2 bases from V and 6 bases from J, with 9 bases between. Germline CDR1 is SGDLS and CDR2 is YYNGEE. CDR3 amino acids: CASSVLGSNEQFF. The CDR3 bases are TGTGCCAGCAGCGTTCTAGGGTCCAATGAGCAGTTCTTC.

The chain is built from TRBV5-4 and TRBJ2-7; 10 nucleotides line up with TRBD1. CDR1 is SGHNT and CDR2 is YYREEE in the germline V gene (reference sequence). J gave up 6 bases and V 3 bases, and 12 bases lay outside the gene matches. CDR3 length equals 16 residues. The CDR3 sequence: CASSSVIGQGVREQYF. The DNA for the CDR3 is TGTGCCAGCAGCTCGGTTATAGGACAGGGGGTACGCGAGCAGTACTTC.

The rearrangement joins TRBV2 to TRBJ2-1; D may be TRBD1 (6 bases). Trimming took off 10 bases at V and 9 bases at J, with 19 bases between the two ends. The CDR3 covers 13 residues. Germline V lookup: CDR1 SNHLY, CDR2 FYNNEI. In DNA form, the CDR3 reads TGTGCCACCTCAGGGGTCGGTGATATTGAGCAGTTCTTC. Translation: CATSGVGDIEQFF. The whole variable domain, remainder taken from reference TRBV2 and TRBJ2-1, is EPEVTQTPSHQVTQMGQEVILRCVPISNHLYFYWYRQILGQKVEFLVSFYNNEISEKSEIFDDQFSVERPDGSNFTLKIRSTKLEDSAMYFCATSGVGDIEQFFGPGTRLTVL.

In nucleotides, the CDR3 is TGTGCCAGCAGTGTGAAGGTCAGCTATGGCTACACCTTC. This encodes CASSVKVSYGYTF. The genes are TRBV2 and TRBJ1-2, with D unresolved. The length of the CDR3 is 13 residues. The V end was cut by 4 bases, the J end by 4 bases, with 10 bases between. CDR1 and CDR2 (germline): SNHLY, FYNNEI.

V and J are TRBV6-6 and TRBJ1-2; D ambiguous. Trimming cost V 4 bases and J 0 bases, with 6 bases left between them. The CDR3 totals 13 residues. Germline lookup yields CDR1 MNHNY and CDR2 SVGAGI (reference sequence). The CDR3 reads CASSLVANYGYTF. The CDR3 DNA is TGTGCCAGCAGTTTGGTCGCTAACTATGGCTACACCTTC.

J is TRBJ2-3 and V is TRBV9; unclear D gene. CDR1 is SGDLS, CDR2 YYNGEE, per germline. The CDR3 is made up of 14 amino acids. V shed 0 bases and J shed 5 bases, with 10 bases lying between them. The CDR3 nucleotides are TGTGCCAGCAGCGTAGTTTTGCCGAGAGATACGCAGTATTTT. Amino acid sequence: CASSVVLPRDTQYF.

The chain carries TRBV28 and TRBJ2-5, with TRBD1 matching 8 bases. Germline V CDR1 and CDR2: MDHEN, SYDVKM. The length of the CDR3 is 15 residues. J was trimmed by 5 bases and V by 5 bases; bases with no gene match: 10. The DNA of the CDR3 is TGTGCCAGCAGTCCTCCAGGGGGCGTCGGGGAGACCCAGTACTTC. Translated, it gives CASSPPGGVGETQYF.

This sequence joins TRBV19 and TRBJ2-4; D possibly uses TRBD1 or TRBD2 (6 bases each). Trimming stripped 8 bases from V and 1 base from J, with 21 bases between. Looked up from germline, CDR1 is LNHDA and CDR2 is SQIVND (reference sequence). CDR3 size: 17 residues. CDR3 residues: CASGEQGRRGAKNIQYF. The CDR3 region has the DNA TGTGCCAGTGGGGAACAGGGAAGGAGGGGGGCCAAAAACATTCAGTACTTC.

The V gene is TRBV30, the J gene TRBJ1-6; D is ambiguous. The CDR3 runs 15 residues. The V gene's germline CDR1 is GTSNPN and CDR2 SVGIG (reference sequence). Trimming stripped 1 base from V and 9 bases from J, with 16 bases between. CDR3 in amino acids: CAWSDGSPFRSPLHF. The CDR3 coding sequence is TGTGCCTGGAGTGACGGATCCCCCTTCCGTTCACCCCTCCACTTT.

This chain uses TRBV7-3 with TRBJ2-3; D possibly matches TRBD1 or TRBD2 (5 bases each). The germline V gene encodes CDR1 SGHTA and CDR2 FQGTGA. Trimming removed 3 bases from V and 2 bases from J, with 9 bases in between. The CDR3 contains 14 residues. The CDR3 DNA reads TGTGCCAGCAGCTTGGGGACGCCCACAGATACGCAGTATTTT. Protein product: CASSLGTPTDTQYF.

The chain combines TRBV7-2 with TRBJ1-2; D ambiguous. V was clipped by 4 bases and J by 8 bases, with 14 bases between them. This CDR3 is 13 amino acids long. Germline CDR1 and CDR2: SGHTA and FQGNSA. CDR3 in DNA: TGTGCCAGCAGCTATCACCTGGGCATCGGCTACACCTTC. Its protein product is CASSYHLGIGYTF.

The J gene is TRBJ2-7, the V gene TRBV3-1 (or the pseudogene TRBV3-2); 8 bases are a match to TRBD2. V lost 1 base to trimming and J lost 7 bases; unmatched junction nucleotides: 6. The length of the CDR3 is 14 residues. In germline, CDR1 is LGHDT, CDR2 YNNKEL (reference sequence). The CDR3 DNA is TGTGCCAGCAGCCAAGCGGGGGGGCGAGGTGAGCAGTACTTC. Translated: CASSQAGGRGEQYF.

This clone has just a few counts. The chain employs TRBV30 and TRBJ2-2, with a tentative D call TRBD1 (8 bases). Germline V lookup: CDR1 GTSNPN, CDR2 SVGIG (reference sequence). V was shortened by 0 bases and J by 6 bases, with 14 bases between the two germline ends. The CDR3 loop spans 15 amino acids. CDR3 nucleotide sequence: TGTGCCTGGAGTGTACAGGGGGGGGCCGCCGGGGAGCTGTTTTTT. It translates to CAWSVQGGAAGELFF.

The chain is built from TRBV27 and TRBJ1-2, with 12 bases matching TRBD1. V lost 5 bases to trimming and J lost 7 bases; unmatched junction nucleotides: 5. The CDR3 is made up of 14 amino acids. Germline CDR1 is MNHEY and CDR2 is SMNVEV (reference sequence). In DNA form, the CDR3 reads TGTGCCAGCAGTGGGACAGGGGGCGGGCCTGGCTACACCTTC. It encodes CASSGTGGGPGYTF.

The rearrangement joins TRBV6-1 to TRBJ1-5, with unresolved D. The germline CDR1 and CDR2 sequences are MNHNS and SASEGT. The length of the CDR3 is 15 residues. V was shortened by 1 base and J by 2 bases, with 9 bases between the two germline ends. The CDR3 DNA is TGTGCCAGCAGTGAAGAGGGATCAGGCAATCAGCCCCAGCATTTT. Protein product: CASSEEGSGNQPQHF.

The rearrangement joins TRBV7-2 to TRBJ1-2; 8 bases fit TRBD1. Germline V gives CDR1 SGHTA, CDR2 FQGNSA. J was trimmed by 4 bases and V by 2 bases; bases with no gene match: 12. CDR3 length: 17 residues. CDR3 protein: CASSLRPSGGAGYGYTF. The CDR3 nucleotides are TGTGCCAGCAGCTTACGGCCTTCAGGGGGCGCCGGCTATGGCTACACCTTC.

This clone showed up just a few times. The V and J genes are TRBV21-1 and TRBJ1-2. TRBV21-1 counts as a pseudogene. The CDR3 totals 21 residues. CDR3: CASTPPGPQPYETDANYGYTF. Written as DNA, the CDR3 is TGTGCCAGCACCCCCCCGGGCCCACAGCCGTATGAGACCGATGCTAACTATGGCTACACCTTC.

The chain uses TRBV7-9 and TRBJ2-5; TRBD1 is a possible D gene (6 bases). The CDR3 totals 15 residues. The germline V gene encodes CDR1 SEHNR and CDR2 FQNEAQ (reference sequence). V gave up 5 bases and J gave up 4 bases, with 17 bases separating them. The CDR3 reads CASSPRDTPGETQYF. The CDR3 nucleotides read TGTGCCAGCAGCCCTCGGGACACCCCGGGAGAGACCCAGTACTTC.

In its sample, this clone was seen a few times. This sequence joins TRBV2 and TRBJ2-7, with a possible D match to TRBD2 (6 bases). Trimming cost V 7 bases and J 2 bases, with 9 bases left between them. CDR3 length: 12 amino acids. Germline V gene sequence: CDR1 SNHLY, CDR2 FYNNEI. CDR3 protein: CASTREAYEQYF. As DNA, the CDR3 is TGTGCCAGCACCAGGGAGGCCTACGAGCAGTACTTC.

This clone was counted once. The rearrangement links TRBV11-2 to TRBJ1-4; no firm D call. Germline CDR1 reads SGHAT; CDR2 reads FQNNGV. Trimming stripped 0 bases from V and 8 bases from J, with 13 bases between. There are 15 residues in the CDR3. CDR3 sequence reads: CASSLDRVGGEKLFF. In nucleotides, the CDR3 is TGTGCCAGCAGCTTAGATCGCGTAGGAGGGGAAAAACTGTTTTTT.

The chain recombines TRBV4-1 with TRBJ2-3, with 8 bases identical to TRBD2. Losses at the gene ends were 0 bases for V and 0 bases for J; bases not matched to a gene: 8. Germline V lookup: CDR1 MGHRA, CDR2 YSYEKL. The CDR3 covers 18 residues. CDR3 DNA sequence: TGCGCCAGCAGCCAAGAGAGATTAGCGGGATTTAGCACAGATACGCAGTATTTT. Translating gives CASSQERLAGFSTDTQYF.

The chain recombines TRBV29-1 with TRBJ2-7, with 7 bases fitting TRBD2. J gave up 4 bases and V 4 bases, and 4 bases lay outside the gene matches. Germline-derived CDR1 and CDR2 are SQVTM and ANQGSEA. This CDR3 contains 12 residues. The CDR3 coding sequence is TGCAGCGTTGGATTCGGGGGGTACGAGCAGTACTTC. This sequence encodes CSVGFGGYEQYF.

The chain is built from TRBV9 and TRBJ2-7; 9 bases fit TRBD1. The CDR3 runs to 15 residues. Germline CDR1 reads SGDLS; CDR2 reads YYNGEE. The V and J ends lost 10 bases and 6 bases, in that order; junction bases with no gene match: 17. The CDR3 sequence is CAGAGRGQGRSEQYF. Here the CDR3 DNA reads TGTGCCGGAGCGGGGAGGGGACAGGGACGTAGCGAGCAGTACTTC.